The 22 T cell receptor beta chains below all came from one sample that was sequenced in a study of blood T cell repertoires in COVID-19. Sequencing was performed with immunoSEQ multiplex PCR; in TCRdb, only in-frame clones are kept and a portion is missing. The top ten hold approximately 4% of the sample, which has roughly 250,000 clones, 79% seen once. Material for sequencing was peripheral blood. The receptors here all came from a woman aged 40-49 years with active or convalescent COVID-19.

The DNA for the CDR3 is TGTGCCAGCAGCCAAAAACTTACTAGCGGGGGTCGCACCGGGGAGCTGTTTTTT. Protein product: CASSQKLTSGGRTGELFF. The chain recombines TRBV28 with TRBJ2-2, with 11 positions matching TRBD2. The CDR3 sequence is 18 residues long. Looked up from germline, CDR1 is MDHEN and CDR2 is SYDVKM. V was pared by 6 bases and J by 4 bases, with 13 bases of the junction left unmatched.

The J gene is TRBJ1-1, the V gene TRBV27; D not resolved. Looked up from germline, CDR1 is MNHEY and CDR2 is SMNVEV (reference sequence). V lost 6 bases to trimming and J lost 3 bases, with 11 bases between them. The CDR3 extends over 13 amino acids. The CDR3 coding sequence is TGTGCCAGCAGGATAACAGAATACACTGAAGCTTTCTTT. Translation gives CASRITEYTEAFF.

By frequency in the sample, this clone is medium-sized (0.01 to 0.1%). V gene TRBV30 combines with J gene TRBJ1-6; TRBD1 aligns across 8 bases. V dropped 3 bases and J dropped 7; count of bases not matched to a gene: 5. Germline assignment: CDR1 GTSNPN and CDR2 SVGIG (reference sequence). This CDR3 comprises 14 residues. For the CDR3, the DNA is TGTGCCTGGAGCGCGGGACAGGACAATTCACCCCTCCACTTT. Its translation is CAWSAGQDNSPLHF.

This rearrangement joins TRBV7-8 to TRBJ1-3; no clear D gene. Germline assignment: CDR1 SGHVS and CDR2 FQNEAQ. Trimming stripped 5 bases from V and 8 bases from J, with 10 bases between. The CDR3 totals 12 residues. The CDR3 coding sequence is TGTGCCAGCAGCGTAACTGGTGACACCATATATTTT. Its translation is CASSVTGDTIYF.

The CDR3 coding sequence is TGTGCCAGCAGTGAATTGGGCGGGGGGGCCTGGACAGATACGCAGTATTTT. Protein product: CASSELGGGAWTDTQYF. The genes are TRBV6-1 and TRBJ2-3; the match to TRBD2 covers 9 bases. J was trimmed by 3 bases and V by 2 bases; bases with no gene match: 9. Germline CDR1 and CDR2: MNHNS and SASEGT. The CDR3 extends over 17 amino acids.

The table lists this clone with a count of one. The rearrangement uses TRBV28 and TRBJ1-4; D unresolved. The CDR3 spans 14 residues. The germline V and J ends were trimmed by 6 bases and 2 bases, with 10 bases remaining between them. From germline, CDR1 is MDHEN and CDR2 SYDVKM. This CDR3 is CASREGGTNEKLFF. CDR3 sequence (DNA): TGTGCCAGCAGGGAGGGAGGGACTAATGAAAAACTGTTTTTT.

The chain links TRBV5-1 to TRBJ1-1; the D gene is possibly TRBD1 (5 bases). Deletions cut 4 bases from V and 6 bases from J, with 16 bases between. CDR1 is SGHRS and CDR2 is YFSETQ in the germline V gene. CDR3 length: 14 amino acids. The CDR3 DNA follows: TGCGCCAGCAGCGAGGACATTGGGGCCGCTGAAGCTTTCTTT. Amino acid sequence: CASSEDIGAAEAFF.

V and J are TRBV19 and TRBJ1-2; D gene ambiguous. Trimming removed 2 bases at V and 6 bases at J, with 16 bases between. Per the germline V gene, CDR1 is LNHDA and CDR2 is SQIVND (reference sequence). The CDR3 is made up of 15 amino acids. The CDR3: CASSISPRLGDGYTF. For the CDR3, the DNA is TGTGCCAGTAGTATATCCCCTCGTCTGGGAGATGGCTACACCTTC.

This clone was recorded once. DNA for the CDR3: TGTGCCAGCAGCTCCCCGGGACAGGGATATTCACCCCTCCACTTT. Its translation is CASSSPGQGYSPLHF. V is TRBV5-4 and J is TRBJ1-6, with 9 bases matching TRBD1. V lost 3 bases and J lost 8; bases outside the gene matches: 6. The germline V gene has CDR1 SGHNT and CDR2 YYREEE (reference sequence). The CDR3 consists of 15 residues.

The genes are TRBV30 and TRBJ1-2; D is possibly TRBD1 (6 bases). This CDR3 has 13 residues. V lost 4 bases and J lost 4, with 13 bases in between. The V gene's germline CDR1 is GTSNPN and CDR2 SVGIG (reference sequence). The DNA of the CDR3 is TGTGCCTGGAAGGCAGGGGCCCTCTATGGCTACACCTTC. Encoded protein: CAWKAGALYGYTF.

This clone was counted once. The CDR3 nucleotides read TGCAGCGTTACAGGTGTAGGGAACACTGAAGCTTTCTTT. Translation gives CSVTGVGNTEAFF. V usage is TRBV29-1 and J usage is TRBJ1-1, with TRBD1 as a possible D gene (5 bases). The CDR3 is 13 amino acids. Germline lookup yields CDR1 SQVTM and CDR2 ANQGSEA. Trimming stripped 5 bases from V and 1 base from J, with 11 bases between.

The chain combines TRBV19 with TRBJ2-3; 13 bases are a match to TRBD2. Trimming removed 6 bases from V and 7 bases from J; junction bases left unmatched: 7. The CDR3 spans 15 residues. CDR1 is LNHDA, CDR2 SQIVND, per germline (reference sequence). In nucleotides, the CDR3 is TGTGCCAGTAGAACGGGACTAGCGGGGATGAATACGCAGTATTTT. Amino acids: CASRTGLAGMNTQYF.

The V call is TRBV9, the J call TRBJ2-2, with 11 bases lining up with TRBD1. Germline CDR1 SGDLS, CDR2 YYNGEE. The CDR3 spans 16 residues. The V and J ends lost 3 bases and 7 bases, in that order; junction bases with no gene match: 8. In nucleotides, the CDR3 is TGTGCCAGCAGCGCCTCCGGGACAGGGGGAATCGGGGAGCTGTTTTTT. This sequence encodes CASSASGTGGIGELFF.

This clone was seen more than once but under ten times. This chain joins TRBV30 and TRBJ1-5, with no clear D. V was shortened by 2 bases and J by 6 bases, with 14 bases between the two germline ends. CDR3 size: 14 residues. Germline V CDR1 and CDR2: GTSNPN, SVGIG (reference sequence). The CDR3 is CAWSRVATSQPQHF. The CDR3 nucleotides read TGTGCCTGGAGTCGGGTCGCGACGAGTCAGCCCCAGCATTTT.

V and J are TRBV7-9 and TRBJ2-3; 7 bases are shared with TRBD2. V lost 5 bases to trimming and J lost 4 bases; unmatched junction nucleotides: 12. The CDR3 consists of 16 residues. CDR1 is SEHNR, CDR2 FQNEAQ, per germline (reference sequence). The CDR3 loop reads CASSIIVVAGPDTQYF. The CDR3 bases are TGTGCCAGCAGCATAATTGTCGTAGCGGGTCCAGATACGCAGTATTTT.

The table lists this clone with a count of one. This CDR3 is CSASLRTSGGTDTQYF. CDR3 coding DNA: TGCAGTGCTAGTCTCAGGACTAGCGGGGGCACAGATACGCAGTATTTT. This chain uses TRBV20-1 with TRBJ2-3, with TRBD2 matching over 12 bases. Per germline, CDR1 DFQATT and CDR2 SNEGSKA (reference sequence). This CDR3 has 16 residues. Germline trimming cut 3 bases from V and 1 base from J; bases unmatched to any gene: 5.

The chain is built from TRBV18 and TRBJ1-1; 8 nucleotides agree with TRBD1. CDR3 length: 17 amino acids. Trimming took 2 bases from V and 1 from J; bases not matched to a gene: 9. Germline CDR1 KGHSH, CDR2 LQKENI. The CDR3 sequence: CASSPNSFGTGNTEAFF. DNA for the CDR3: TGTGCCAGCTCACCAAATAGTTTCGGGACAGGGAACACTGAAGCTTTCTTT. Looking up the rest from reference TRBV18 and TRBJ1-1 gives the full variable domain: NAGVMQNPRHLVRRRGQEARLRCSPMKGHSHVYWYRQLPEEGLKFMVYLQKENIIDESGMPKERFSAEFPKEGPSILRIQQVVRGDSAAYFCASSPNSFGTGNTEAFFGQGTRLTVV.

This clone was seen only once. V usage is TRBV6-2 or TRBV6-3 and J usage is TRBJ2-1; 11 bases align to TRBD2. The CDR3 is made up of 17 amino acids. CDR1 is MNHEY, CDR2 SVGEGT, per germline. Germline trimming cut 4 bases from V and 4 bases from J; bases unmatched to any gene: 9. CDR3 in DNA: TGTGCCAGCAGTTCGCGTATAAGACTAGCGGGGTACAATGAGCAGTTCTTC. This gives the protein CASSSRIRLAGYNEQFF.

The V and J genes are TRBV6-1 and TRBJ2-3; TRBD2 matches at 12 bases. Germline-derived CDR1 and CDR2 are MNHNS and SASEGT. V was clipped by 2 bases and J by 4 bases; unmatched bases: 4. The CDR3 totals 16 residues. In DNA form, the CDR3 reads TGTGCCAGCAGTGAAATCCTAGCGGGGGGGGCAGATACGCAGTATTTT. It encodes CASSEILAGGADTQYF.

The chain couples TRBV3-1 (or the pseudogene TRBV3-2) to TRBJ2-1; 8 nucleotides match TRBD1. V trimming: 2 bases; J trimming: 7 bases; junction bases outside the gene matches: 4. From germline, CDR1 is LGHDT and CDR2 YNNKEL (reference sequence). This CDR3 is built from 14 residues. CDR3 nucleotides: TGTGCCAGCAGCCAACAGGGGGCCTTGAATGAGCAGTTCTTC. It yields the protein CASSQQGALNEQFF.

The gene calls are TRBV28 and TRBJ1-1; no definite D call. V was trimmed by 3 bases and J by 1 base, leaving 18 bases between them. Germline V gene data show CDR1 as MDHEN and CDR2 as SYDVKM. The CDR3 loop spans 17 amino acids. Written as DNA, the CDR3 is TGTGCCAGCAGTTTTTATACCTTCCGCGGAAAGAACACTGAAGCTTTCTTT. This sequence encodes CASSFYTFRGKNTEAFF.

The CDR3 DNA reads as TGTGCCAGCAGCACCGGGACAGGGGTACCCGAGCAGTACTTC. Amino acid sequence: CASSTGTGVPEQYF. V usage is TRBV7-9 and J usage is TRBJ2-7, with 10 bases aligning to TRBD1. V gave up 5 bases and J gave up 6 bases; unmatched junction bases: 7. The CDR3 sequence is 14 residues long. CDR1 and CDR2 from the germline V gene are SEHNR and FQNEAQ (reference sequence). Full variable domain (missing parts from reference TRBV7-9 and TRBJ2-7): DTGVSQNPRHKITKRGQNVTFRCDPISEHNRLYWYRQTLGQGPEFLTYFQNEAQLEKSRLLSDRFSAERPKGSFSTLEIQRTEQGDSAMYLCASSTGTGVPEQYFGPGTRLTVT.